This TCR beta chain was profiled in a study of regulatory T cells in long-lasting Graves disease. Building of the TCR beta libraries involved iRepertoire HTBI primers and Arm-PCR of CDR3 regions. TCRdb re-analysed the multiplex PCR reads in MiXCR, keeping a single row per CDR3 protein. There are 620,000 or so distinct CDR3 sequences in the sample; about 16% occur only once, and about 18% lies in the top ten. As to time point: newly diagnosed GD, antithyroid drugs for less than 3 months. The TCR library used RNA extracted from PBMCs. The CDR3 spans 15 residues. V dropped 5 bases and J dropped 2 bases, with 16 bases sitting between them. Germline V gene sequence: CDR1 MNHNS, CDR2 SASEGT. The same data also went into a second study, on T cells in Graves' hyperthyroidism and ophthalmopathy.

Sequencing used peripheral blood mononuclear cells (PBMCs), obtained at new diagnosis, from a patient treated with antithyroid drugs. This TCR was sampled from a woman aged 25 to 39 with Graves disease. The rearrangement uses TRBV6-1 and TRBJ2-7; D call uncertain. In DNA form, the CDR3 reads TGTGCCAGCAGTCACCGGCAAGACGGCGCCTACGAGCAGTACTTC. Its translation is CASSHRQDGAYEQYF.